A single sample is the source of the 3 T cell receptor beta chains below, sequenced in a study of CD8 T cells in ankylosing spondylitis. TCRdb called the 5' RACE reads again in MiXCR, with one record for every CDR3 protein. The sample has 390,000 or so distinct CDR3 sequences, approximately 20% seen once. What these receptors recognize is not known. Findings and limits, study-wide: Blood from ankylosing spondylitis patients appeared to carry a characteristic roughly eight-variant TCR beta motif.

The sequencing sample was made of blood, either unsorted or a sorted T cell fraction (not recorded which). Receptors were obtained from a male donor with ankylosing spondylitis.

The chain joins TRBV3-1 to TRBJ1-6; weak D call: TRBD1 (6 bases). The CDR3 contains 14 residues. V lost 1 base and J 10 bases, leaving 11 bases between the germline ends. CDR1 LGHDT and CDR2 YNNKEL come from the germline V gene (reference sequence). CDR3 coding DNA: TGTGCCAGCAGCCAAGGAAGGGGGGACTCACCCCTCCACTTT. It encodes CASSQGRGDSPLHF.

The chain carries TRBV19 and TRBJ1-5; no clear D. Trimming took 7 bases from V and 6 from J, leaving 13 bases between them. The CDR3 is made up of 13 amino acids. Germline V gene lookup returns CDR1 LNHDA and CDR2 SQIVND (reference sequence). CDR3 bases: TGTGCCAGTACTCTAGAGAAGGGTCAGCCCCAGCATTTT. As protein: CASTLEKGQPQHF.

In its sample, this clonotype was seen a few times. This chain joins TRBV18 and TRBJ2-2; D is unresolved. Trimming removed 6 bases from V and 4 bases from J, with 18 bases in between. Germline loops: CDR1 KGHSH, CDR2 LQKENI. This CDR3 region has 16 residues. The CDR3 sequence: CASSLLSQMATGELFF. Written as DNA, the CDR3 is TGTGCCAGCTCCCTCCTTTCCCAAATGGCCACCGGGGAGCTGTTTTTT.